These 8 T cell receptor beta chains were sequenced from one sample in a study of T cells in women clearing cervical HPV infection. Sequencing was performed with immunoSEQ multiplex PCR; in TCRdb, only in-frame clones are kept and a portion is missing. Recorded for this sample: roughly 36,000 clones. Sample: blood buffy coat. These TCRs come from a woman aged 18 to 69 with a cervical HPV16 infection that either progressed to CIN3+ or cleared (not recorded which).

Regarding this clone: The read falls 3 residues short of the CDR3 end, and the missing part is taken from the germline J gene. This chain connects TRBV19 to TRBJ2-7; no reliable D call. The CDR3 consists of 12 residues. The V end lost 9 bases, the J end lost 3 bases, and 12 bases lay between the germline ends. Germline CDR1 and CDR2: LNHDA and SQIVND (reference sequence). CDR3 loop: CASSVTDYEQYF. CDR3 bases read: TGTGCCAGCAGTGTTACTGACTACGAG.

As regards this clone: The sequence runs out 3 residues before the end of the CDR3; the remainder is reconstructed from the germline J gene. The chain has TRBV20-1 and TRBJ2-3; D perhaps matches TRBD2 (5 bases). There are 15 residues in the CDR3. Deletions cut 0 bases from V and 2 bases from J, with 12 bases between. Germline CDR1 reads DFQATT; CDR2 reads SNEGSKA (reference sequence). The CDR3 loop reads CSARDHKRSTDTQYF. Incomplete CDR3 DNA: TGCAGTGCTAGAGATCACAAGCGGTCCACAGATACG.

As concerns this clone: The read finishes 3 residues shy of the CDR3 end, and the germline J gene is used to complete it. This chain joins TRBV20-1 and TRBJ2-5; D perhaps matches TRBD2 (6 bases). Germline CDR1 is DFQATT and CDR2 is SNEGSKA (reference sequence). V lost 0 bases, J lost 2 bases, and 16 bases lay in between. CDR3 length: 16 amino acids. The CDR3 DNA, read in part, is TGCAGTGCTAGAGATCGGTTAGCGGCTCTACAAGAGACC. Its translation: CSARDRLAALQET. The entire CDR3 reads CSARDRLAALQETQYF.

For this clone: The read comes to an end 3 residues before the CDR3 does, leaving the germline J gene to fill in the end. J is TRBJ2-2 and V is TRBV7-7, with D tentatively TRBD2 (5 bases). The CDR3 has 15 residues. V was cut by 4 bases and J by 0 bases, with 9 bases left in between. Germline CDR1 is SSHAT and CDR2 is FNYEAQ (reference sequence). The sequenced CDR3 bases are TGTGCCAGCAGCTCAACTAGGGCGAACACCGGGGAG. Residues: CASSSTRANTGE. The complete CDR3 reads CASSSTRANTGELFF.

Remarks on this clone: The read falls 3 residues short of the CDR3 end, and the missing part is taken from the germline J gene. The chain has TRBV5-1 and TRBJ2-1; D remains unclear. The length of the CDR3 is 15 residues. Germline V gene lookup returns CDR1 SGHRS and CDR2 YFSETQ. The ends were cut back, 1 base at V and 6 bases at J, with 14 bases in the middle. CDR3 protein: CASSLSSEVLNEQFF. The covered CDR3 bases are TGCGCCAGCAGCTTGAGCAGCGAGGTGCTCAATGAG.

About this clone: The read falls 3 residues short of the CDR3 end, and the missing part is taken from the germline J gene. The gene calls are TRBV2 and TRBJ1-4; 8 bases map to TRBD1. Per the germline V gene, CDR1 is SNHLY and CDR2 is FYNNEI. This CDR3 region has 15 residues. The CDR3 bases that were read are TGTGCCAGCAGCCCGAATTATGGGGACAGGAAGAGA. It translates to CASSPNYGDRKR. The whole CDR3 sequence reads CASSPNYGDRKRLFF.

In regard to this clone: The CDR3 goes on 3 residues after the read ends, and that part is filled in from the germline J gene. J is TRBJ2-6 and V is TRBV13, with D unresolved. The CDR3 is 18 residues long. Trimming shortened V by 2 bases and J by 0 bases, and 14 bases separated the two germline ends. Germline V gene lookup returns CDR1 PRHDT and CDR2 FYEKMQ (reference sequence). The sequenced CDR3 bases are TGTGCCAGCAGCTTATTTAACATCGCAAGCTCTGGGGCCAACGTC. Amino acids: CASSLFNIASSGANV. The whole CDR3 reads CASSLFNIASSGANVLTF. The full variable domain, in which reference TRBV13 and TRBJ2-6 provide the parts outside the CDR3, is AAGVIQSPRHLIKEKRETATLKCYPIPRHDTVYWYQQGPGQDPQFLISFYEKMQSDKGSIPDRFSAQQFSDYHSELNMSSLELGDSALYFCASSLFNIASSGANVLTFGAGSRLTVL.

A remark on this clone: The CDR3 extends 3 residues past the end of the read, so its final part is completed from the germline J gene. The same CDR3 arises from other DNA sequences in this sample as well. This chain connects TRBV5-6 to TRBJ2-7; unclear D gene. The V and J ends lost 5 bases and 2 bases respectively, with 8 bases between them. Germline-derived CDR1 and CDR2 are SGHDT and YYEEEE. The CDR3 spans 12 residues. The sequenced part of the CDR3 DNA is TGTGCCAGCAGTCTCGCGCCCTACGAG. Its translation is CASSLAPYE. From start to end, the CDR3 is CASSLAPYEQYF.